These 10 T cell receptor beta chains came from one sample sequenced in a study of T-cell reconstitution after alpha-beta-depleted transplantation in children. The library targeted TCRbeta and was prepared with unique molecular identifiers. TCRdb itself ran the PCR reads through MiXCR, one entry per CDR3 protein. Of tens of thousands of distinct CDR3 sequences listed, around 5.9% were seen once; the top ten hold 30% to 35%. The material sequenced was PBMCs, mostly from graft donor cells, taken 60 days after TCRalphabeta/CD19-depleted stem cell transplant. All receptors come from a female patient aged 2-9 years who had a stem cell transplant for aplastic anemia, so the T cells may come from the graft donor.

This rearrangement joins TRBV7-2 to TRBJ2-4; no clear D. Trimming removed 5 bases at V and 6 bases at J, with 14 bases between. The CDR3 runs 14 residues. CDR1 SGHTA and CDR2 FQGNSA come from the germline V gene. The CDR3 DNA is TGTGCCAGCAGCCTAGGACCCTCTGGAAACATTCAGTACTTC. Amino acids: CASSLGPSGNIQYF.

This clonotype was seen many times. V gene TRBV28 combines with J gene TRBJ2-1, with D perhaps matching TRBD1 or TRBD2 (5 bases each). V was shortened by 11 bases and J by 7 bases, with 15 bases between the two germline ends. CDR3 length: 12 amino acids. CDR1 and CDR2 from the germline V gene are MDHEN and SYDVKM. The CDR3 coding sequence is TGTGCCTACTCGTCCAGGGAGAATGAGCAGTTCTTC. Translation: CAYSSRENEQFF.

This clonotype was recorded at least ten times. The chain joins TRBV28 to TRBJ2-1, with 8 bases lining up with TRBD2. This CDR3 region has 14 residues. V lost 9 bases, J lost 6 bases, and 10 bases stayed unmatched. Per the germline V gene, CDR1 is MDHEN and CDR2 is SYDVKM. The CDR3 bases are TGTGCCAGTTGCCCGGGAGGGCCTGTCAATGAGCAGTTCTTC. This translates into CASCPGGPVNEQFF.

In this sample, this clonotype turned up many times. As DNA, the CDR3 is TGCGCCAGCAGCGCGCAGGGAGGCGAGCAGTACTTC. It specifies CASSAQGGEQYF. V and J are TRBV5-1 and TRBJ2-7; TRBD2 might be the D (6 bases). Germline V gives CDR1 SGHRS, CDR2 YFSETQ. CDR3 length: 12 amino acids. V was pared by 4 bases and J by 6 bases, with 11 bases between.

This clonotype came up many times. This sequence joins TRBV20-1 and TRBJ1-2; D not certain. The germline V gene encodes CDR1 DFQATT and CDR2 SNEGSKA (reference sequence). V lost 0 bases and J 4 bases, leaving 9 bases between the germline ends. This CDR3 is 13 amino acids long. CDR3 in DNA: TGCAGTGCTAGAGAGCAGTCCCTCTATGGCTACACCTTC. Residues: CSAREQSLYGYTF.

This clonotype came up many times. The genes are TRBV7-9 and TRBJ1-4; a weak D match, TRBD1 (6 bases). With 4 bases removed from V and 6 bases from J, the gap between germline ends came to 21 bases. Germline V gene sequence: CDR1 SEHNR, CDR2 FQNEAQ (reference sequence). CDR3 length equals 17 residues. The CDR3 coding sequence is TGTGCCAGCAGCTACAATCCGGGGGGGGCAACGTATGAAAAACTGTTTTTT. Protein sequence: CASSYNPGGATYEKLFF.

This clonotype was picked up many times. The genes are TRBV20-1 and TRBJ2-3; 13 bases are shared with TRBD2. The CDR3 is 16 residues long. The trim removed 4 bases at V and 3 bases at J, leaving 7 bases unmatched. Germline lookup yields CDR1 DFQATT and CDR2 SNEGSKA (reference sequence). CDR3: CSANLLAGGRTDTQYF. The CDR3 nucleotides read TGCAGTGCTAATCTACTAGCGGGGGGGCGTACAGATACGCAGTATTTT.

This clonotype was picked up many times. The chain uses TRBV5-1 and TRBJ2-5, with a tentative D call TRBD1 (6 bases). Germline CDR1 SGHRS, CDR2 YFSETQ. Trimming removed 1 base from V and 5 bases from J, with 15 bases in between. This CDR3 spans 15 amino acids. For the CDR3, the DNA is TGCGCCAGCAGCTTGTTGGGGACACGGCAGGAGACCCAGTACTTC. Protein sequence: CASSLLGTRQETQYF.

In its sample, this clonotype was seen many times. The chain recombines TRBV10-3 with TRBJ2-3; D might be TRBD1 (5 bases). With 3 bases removed from V and 2 bases from J, the gap between germline ends came to 6 bases. Germline V lookup: CDR1 ENHRY, CDR2 SYGVKD. This CDR3 is built from 13 residues. CDR3 region: CAISDRDTDTQYF. DNA of the CDR3: TGTGCCATCAGTGACAGGGACACAGATACGCAGTATTTT.

This clonotype occurred a few times. CDR3 sequence: CASSFSGGDRQETQYF. CDR3 nucleotides: TGTGCCAGCAGTTTCTCCGGTGGGGACAGGCAAGAGACCCAGTACTTC. This chain links TRBV28 with TRBJ2-5; TRBD1 matches at 8 bases. J was trimmed by 2 bases and V by 3 bases; bases with no gene match: 8. CDR3 length equals 16 residues. The germline gives CDR1 MDHEN, CDR2 SYDVKM.